The 25 T cell receptor beta chains reported below all come from one sample, sequenced in a study of blood T cell repertoires in COVID-19. Sequenced by immunoSEQ multiplex PCR; TCRdb stores in-frame clones only, minus some. This sample has about 290,000 clones; just under 85% occur once, and the top ten carry around 4%. Sequencing used peripheral blood. These receptors all come from a woman in her 50s with active or convalescent COVID-19.

The V gene is TRBV7-9, the J gene TRBJ1-1; D unresolved. Germline V gene lookup returns CDR1 SEHNR and CDR2 FQNEAQ (reference sequence). The CDR3 extends over 11 amino acids. Trimming took off 3 bases at V and 10 bases at J, with 9 bases between the two ends. CDR3 in DNA: TGTGCCAGCAGCTTGGGCGAATCAGCTTTCTTT. Protein sequence: CASSLGESAFF.

This sequence joins TRBV28 and TRBJ2-1, with D possibly TRBD2 on 6 matching bases. The CDR3 has 15 residues. Germline values: CDR1 MDHEN, CDR2 SYDVKM. V lost 10 bases, J lost 0 bases, and 16 bases lay in between. The CDR3 loop reads CATTYGGSSYNEQFF. DNA of the CDR3: TGTGCCACCACATACGGAGGGAGCTCCTACAATGAGCAGTTCTTC.

The CDR3 bases are TGTGCCAGCAGTCACCCGACTAGCACAGATACGCAGTATTTT. The encoded protein is CASSHPTSTDTQYF. The V and J genes are TRBV27 and TRBJ2-3; no reliable D call. Germline CDR1 MNHEY, CDR2 SMNVEV (reference sequence). There are 14 residues in the CDR3. Trimming removed 5 bases at V and 0 bases at J, with 9 bases between.

This clone was recorded once. This specimen includes other DNA sequences encoding the same CDR3. The chain joins TRBV28 to TRBJ1-3; possible D gene TRBD1, 5 bases. The CDR3 length is 14 residues. The germline V and J ends were trimmed by 3 bases and 3 bases, with 9 bases remaining between them. Looked up from germline, CDR1 is MDHEN and CDR2 is SYDVKM. CDR3 nucleotides: TGTGCCAGCAGTTTTGGAGGGGTTGGAAACACCATATATTTT. Translating it yields CASSFGGVGNTIYF. Combining the CDR3 with reference TRBV28 and TRBJ1-3 gives the whole variable domain DVKVTQSSRYLVKRTGEKVFLECVQDMDHENMFWYRQDPGLGLRLIYFSYDVKMKEKGDIPEGYSVSREKKERFSLILESASTNQTSMYLCASSFGGVGNTIYFGEGSWLTVV.

V and J are TRBV3-1 (or the pseudogene TRBV3-2) and TRBJ2-5; D may be TRBD1 (5 bases). The CDR3 runs to 15 residues. V lost 0 bases and J 6 bases, leaving 14 bases between the germline ends. Germline lookup yields CDR1 LGHDT and CDR2 YNNKEL (reference sequence). The CDR3: CASSQDSIVGQTQYF. Here the CDR3 DNA reads TGTGCCAGCAGCCAAGATTCAATTGTGGGGCAGACCCAGTACTTC.

The V call is TRBV6-5, the J call TRBJ1-1; possible D gene TRBD1, 6 bases. Looked up from germline, CDR1 is MNHEY and CDR2 is SVGAGI. The CDR3 sequence is 13 residues long. Trimming removed 5 bases from V and 10 bases from J, with 17 bases in between. DNA of the CDR3: TGTGCCAGCAGTAGGGGGTCGCCCCCTTTAGCTTTCTTT. Translation: CASSRGSPPLAFF.

The chain has TRBV3-1 (or the pseudogene TRBV3-2) and TRBJ2-5; the match to TRBD1 covers 8 bases. The CDR3 extends over 16 amino acids. The junction had 8 bases not matched to a gene; V was cut back by 3 bases and J by 2 bases. Germline assignment: CDR1 LGHDT and CDR2 YNNKEL (reference sequence). Here the CDR3 DNA reads TGTGCCAGCAGCCATCGAATCTGGACAGGGCAAGAGACCCAGTACTTC. Translated: CASSHRIWTGQETQYF.

The gene calls are TRBV7-2 and TRBJ1-5; D might be TRBD1 (5 bases). Germline-derived CDR1 and CDR2 are SGHTA and FQGNSA. This CDR3 comprises 12 residues. V dropped 5 bases and J dropped 10 bases, with 12 bases sitting between them. CDR3 in amino acids: CASSIQGSPQHF. The CDR3 DNA follows: TGTGCCAGCAGCATTCAGGGTTCACCCCAGCATTTT.

The chain couples TRBV5-6 to TRBJ1-1, with 9 bases lining up with TRBD1. Germline CDR1 reads SGHDT; CDR2 reads YYEEEE. The CDR3 covers 14 residues. V lost 6 bases to trimming and J lost 3 bases; unmatched junction nucleotides: 6. DNA of the CDR3: TGTGCCAGCAAGGCCGGGACAGGGTACACTGAAGCTTTCTTT. Amino acid sequence: CASKAGTGYTEAFF.

This chain joins TRBV19 and TRBJ2-7; D might be TRBD2 (6 bases). The germline V gene has CDR1 LNHDA and CDR2 SQIVND (reference sequence). V lost 5 bases and J lost 6, with 17 bases in between. This CDR3 is 14 amino acids long. The CDR3 spells CASSGGLRQSEQYF. In DNA form, the CDR3 reads TGTGCCAGTAGTGGGGGACTGCGTCAGAGCGAGCAGTACTTC.

The chain couples TRBV7-9 to TRBJ2-7; TRBD1 matches 9 bases. V dropped 5 bases and J dropped 3; count of bases not matched to a gene: 8. Germline CDR1 and CDR2: SEHNR and FQNEAQ (reference sequence). The CDR3 runs 15 residues. The CDR3: CASSKDRGGSYEQYF. The CDR3 DNA follows: TGTGCCAGCAGCAAGGACAGGGGAGGCAGCTACGAGCAGTACTTC.

The CDR3 loop reads CASRGTSGGGRTDTQYF. CDR3 DNA: TGTGCCAGCAGGGGGACTAGCGGAGGGGGTCGCACAGATACGCAGTATTTT. The V and J genes are TRBV5-4 and TRBJ2-3, with 11 bases aligning to TRBD2. V lost 5 bases, J lost 1 base, and 9 bases stayed unmatched. This CDR3 contains 17 residues. From germline, CDR1 is SGHNT and CDR2 YYREEE (reference sequence).

The chain is built from TRBV2 and TRBJ2-7; TRBD2 is a possible D gene (6 bases). The CDR3 has 17 amino acids. Per the germline V gene, CDR1 is SNHLY and CDR2 is FYNNEI. The V and J ends lost 7 bases and 2 bases respectively, with 24 bases between them. The CDR3 nucleotides read TGTGCCAGCAAGGGACGCTCAACACCTAGCGCGACCTACGAGCAGTACTTC. This translates into CASKGRSTPSATYEQYF.

V usage is TRBV5-6 and J usage is TRBJ2-1; tentatively, D is TRBD1 (6 bases). The CDR3 is 14 residues long. CDR1 and CDR2 from the germline V gene are SGHDT and YYEEEE. The germline V and J ends were trimmed by 4 bases and 5 bases, with 13 bases remaining between them. CDR3: CASSRRDNNNEQFF. The CDR3 region has the DNA TGTGCCAGCAGCCGAAGGGACAACAACAATGAGCAGTTCTTC.

This clone appeared once. V usage is TRBV11-2 and J usage is TRBJ2-3; 8 nucleotides agree with TRBD2. Per germline, CDR1 SGHAT and CDR2 FQNNGV. Trimming removed 5 bases from V and 8 bases from J; junction bases left unmatched: 9. The CDR3 totals 14 residues. The CDR3 DNA reads as TGTGCCAGCAGCCCGAGCGGGGGAGGCGGTACGCAGTATTTT. Protein sequence: CASSPSGGGGTQYF.

This chain joins TRBV21-1 and TRBJ2-2; whether TRBD2, the table's D call, matches the DNA was not checked. TRBV21-1 is described as a pseudogene. There are 14 residues in the CDR3. The chain's CDR3 is CASSNPSRTGELFF. The DNA for the CDR3 is TGTGCCAGCAGCAACCCTAGTCGCACCGGGGAGCTGTTTTTT.

This chain joins TRBV6-1 and TRBJ2-7; 7 positions match TRBD2. V dropped 2 bases and J dropped 2; count of bases not matched to a gene: 6. Germline V gene data show CDR1 as MNHNS and CDR2 as SASEGT. The CDR3 has 15 residues. In DNA form, the CDR3 reads TGTGCCAGCAGTGAACCGGGACTAAAGGCCTACGAGCAGTACTTC. It specifies CASSEPGLKAYEQYF.

The gene calls are TRBV28 and TRBJ2-6; D unclear. The CDR3 is 14 amino acids. Germline-derived CDR1 and CDR2 are MDHEN and SYDVKM. V lost 3 bases and J lost 0, with 3 bases in between. The CDR3 sequence is CASSFYSGANVLTF. In DNA, the CDR3 is TGTGCCAGCAGTTTTTACTCTGGGGCCAACGTCCTGACTTTC.

The chain uses TRBV15 and TRBJ1-5, with 9 positions matching TRBD1. The CDR3 is 14 amino acids. CDR1 and CDR2 from the germline V gene are LNHNV and YYDKDF (reference sequence). V lost 3 bases, J lost 5 bases, and 2 bases stayed unmatched. CDR3 nucleotide sequence: TGTGCCACCAGCAGGAGGACAGGGGATCAGCCCCAGCATTTT. This codes for CATSRRTGDQPQHF. Full variable domain (outside the CDR3, taken from reference TRBV15 and TRBJ1-5): DAMVIQNPRYQVTQFGKPVTLSCSQTLNHNVMYWYQQKSSQAPKLLFHYYDKDFNNEADTPDNFQSRRPNTSFCFLDIRSPGLGDTAMYLCATSRRTGDQPQHFGDGTRLSIL.

The chain has TRBV25-1 and TRBJ2-5, with D perhaps TRBD2 (5 bases). Germline V lookup: CDR1 MGHDK, CDR2 SYGVNS. Trimming took 5 bases from V and 2 from J, leaving 12 bases between them. The length of the CDR3 is 14 residues. The CDR3, as DNA: TGTGCCAGCAGTCTTGCGGACTTTCAAGAGACCCAGTACTTC. This encodes CASSLADFQETQYF.

This sequence joins TRBV3-1 (or the pseudogene TRBV3-2) and TRBJ2-7, with TRBD2 as a possible D gene (6 bases). Germline V lookup: CDR1 LGHDT, CDR2 YNNKEL (reference sequence). V was trimmed by 1 base and J by 1 base, leaving 14 bases between them. The CDR3 has 16 amino acids. The CDR3 sequence is CASSQGRRGLSYEQYF. In DNA form, the CDR3 reads TGTGCCAGCAGCCAAGGTCGGAGGGGATTATCCTACGAGCAGTACTTC.

This clone was counted only a few times. The CDR3 is CASSSQYSPLHF. CDR3 DNA: TGTGCCAGCAGCTCCCAATATTCACCCCTCCACTTT. This chain connects TRBV7-9 to TRBJ1-6; D unclear. The V gene lost 4 bases and the J gene lost 8 bases, with 6 bases spanning the gap. The germline V gene encodes CDR1 SEHNR and CDR2 FQNEAQ (reference sequence). This CDR3 contains 12 residues.

The genes are TRBV5-1 and TRBJ2-1; 9 nucleotides line up with TRBD2. V lost 5 bases and J lost 7; bases outside the gene matches: 10. This CDR3 is built from 15 residues. Per the germline V gene, CDR1 is SGHRS and CDR2 is YFSETQ. CDR3 loop: CASSTVAGVGNEQFF. In nucleotides, the CDR3 is TGCGCCAGCAGTACTGTAGCGGGAGTGGGGAATGAGCAGTTCTTC.

The V call is TRBV3-1 (or the pseudogene TRBV3-2), the J call TRBJ1-3, with D tentatively TRBD1 (5 bases). Germline V gene data show CDR1 as LGHDT and CDR2 as YNNKEL (reference sequence). Trimming cost V 3 bases and J 3 bases, with 18 bases left between them. The CDR3 has 17 amino acids. The CDR3 nucleotides are TGTGCCAGCAGCCACCCCCCCTGGGGCGGTGGTGGAAACACCATATATTTT. It encodes CASSHPPWGGGGNTIYF.

The chain is built from TRBV5-1 and TRBJ1-5, with D uncertain. Germline CDR1 SGHRS, CDR2 YFSETQ. This CDR3 is 13 amino acids long. The V and J ends lost 4 bases and 3 bases respectively, with 8 bases between them. The CDR3: CASSLDPNQPQHF. Written as DNA, the CDR3 is TGCGCCAGCAGCCTAGACCCCAATCAGCCCCAGCATTTT.